Detailed here is one TCR beta chain. Its antigen is not identified. Assay used: immunoSEQ multiplex PCR; TCRdb lists only in-frame clones, some missing. Seen here are about 140,000 clones, roughly 92% observed once, and the top ten hold less than 1.5%. Second doses that came at about 4 or about 12 weeks were put together. This entry belongs to a study of T cell responses to AZD1222 COVID-19 vaccine. Overall study findings and caveats: Among the donors, most were white British and more were female, and clonal diversity was possibly underestimated.

This sequence originates from an adult who received the AZD1222 COVID-19 vaccine. Sequencing used peripheral blood, obtained 28 days after the second AZD1222 dose.

This chain's CDR3 is CASSSLDSGGRVGETQYF. CDR3 DNA: TGTGCCAGCAGCTCCCTGGATAGTGGGGGTCGTGTCGGTGAGACCCAGTACTTC. The genes are TRBV7-9 and TRBJ2-5; the D gene could be TRBD1 or TRBD2 (5 bases each). Germline-derived CDR1 and CDR2 are SEHNR and FQNEAQ (reference sequence). V was pared by 4 bases and J by 5 bases, with 26 bases between. The CDR3 totals 18 residues.